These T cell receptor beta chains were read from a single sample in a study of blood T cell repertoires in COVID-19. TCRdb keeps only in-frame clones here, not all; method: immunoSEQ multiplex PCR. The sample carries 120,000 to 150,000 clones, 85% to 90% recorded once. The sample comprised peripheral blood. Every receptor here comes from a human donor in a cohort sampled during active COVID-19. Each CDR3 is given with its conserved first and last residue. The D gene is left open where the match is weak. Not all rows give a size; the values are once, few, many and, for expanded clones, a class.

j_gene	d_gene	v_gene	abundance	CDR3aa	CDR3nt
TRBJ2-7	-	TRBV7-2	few	CASKYTNGGSYEQYF	TGTGCCAGCAAATATACTAACGGAGGCTCCTACGAGCAGTACTTC
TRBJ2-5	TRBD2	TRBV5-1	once	CASSLYSGVGLGTQYF	TGCGCCAGCAGCTTGTACAGCGGGGTCGGGTTGGGGACCCAGTACTTC
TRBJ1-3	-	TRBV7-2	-	CASSPRQLGNTIYF	TGTGCCAGCAGCCCGCGACAGCTTGGAAACACCATATATTTT
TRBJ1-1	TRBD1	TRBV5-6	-	CASSSRTGLTEAFF	TGTGCCAGCAGCTCTAGGACAGGGCTCACTGAAGCTTTCTTT
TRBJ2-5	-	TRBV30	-	CAWSEGALGGETQYF	TGTGCCTGGAGTGAAGGGGCTCTCGGGGGAGAGACCCAGTACTTC
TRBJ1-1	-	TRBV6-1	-	CASSEARGINTEAFF	TGTGCCAGCAGTGAAGCGAGGGGGATAAACACTGAAGCTTTCTTT
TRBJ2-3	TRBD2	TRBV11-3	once	CASSLGASGPSTDTQYF	TGTGCCAGCAGCTTAGGGGCTAGCGGGCCTAGCACAGATACGCAGTATTTT
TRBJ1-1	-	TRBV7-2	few	CASSLSEGTEAFF	TGTGCCAGCAGCTTATCCGAGGGCACTGAAGCTTTCTTT
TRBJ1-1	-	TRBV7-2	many	CASSLEQGGDTEAFF	TGTGCCAGCAGCTTAGAGCAGGGAGGTGACACTGAAGCTTTCTTT
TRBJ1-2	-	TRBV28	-	CASSLPRAANYGYTF	TGTGCCAGCAGTTTACCCAGGGCCGCTAACTATGGCTACACCTTC
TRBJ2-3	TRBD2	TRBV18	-	CASSPLYAGGSMDTQYF	TGTGCCAGCTCACCACTGTACGCGGGGGGGTCAATGGATACGCAGTATTTT
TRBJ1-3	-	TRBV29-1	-	CSVFEAYSGNTIYF	TGCAGCGTTTTCGAGGCTTACTCTGGAAACACCATATATTTT
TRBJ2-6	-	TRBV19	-	CASSTTGANVLTF	TGTGCCAGTAGTACCACAGGGGCCAACGTCCTGACTTTC
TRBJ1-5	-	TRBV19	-	CASRESTYQPQHF	TGTGCCAGTCGCGAGTCAACTTATCAGCCCCAGCATTTT
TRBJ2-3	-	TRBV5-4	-	CASSLDPGGSTDTQYF	TGTGCCAGCAGCTTGGATCCAGGGGGGTCAACAGATACGCAGTATTTT
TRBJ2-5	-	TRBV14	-	CASSPGWETQYF	TGTGCCAGCAGCCCAGGGTGGGAGACCCAGTACTTC
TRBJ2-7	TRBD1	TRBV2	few	CASLNRGLGEQYF	TGTGCCAGCCTAAACAGGGGGCTAGGCGAGCAGTACTTC
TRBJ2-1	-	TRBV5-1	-	CASSLEKHPSYNEQFF	TGCGCCAGCAGCTTAGAAAAGCATCCCTCCTACAATGAGCAGTTCTTC
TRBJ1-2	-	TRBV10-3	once	CAILNARGSYGYTF	TGTGCCATCCTTAACGCGAGAGGAAGCTATGGCTACACCTTC
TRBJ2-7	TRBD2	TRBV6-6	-	CASSYLAGERYEQYF	TGTGCCAGCAGTTACCTAGCGGGAGAAAGGTACGAGCAGTACTTC
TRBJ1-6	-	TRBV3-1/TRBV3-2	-	CASSQDADRPNSPLHF	TGTGCCAGCAGCCAAGACGCGGACAGACCCAATTCACCCCTCCACTTT
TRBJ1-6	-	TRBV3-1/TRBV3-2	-	CASSQDFGGQNSPLHF	TGTGCCAGCAGCCAAGATTTCGGGGGGCAAAATTCACCCCTCCACTTT
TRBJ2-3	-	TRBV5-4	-	CASSLVGPGKTDTQYF	TGTGCCAGCAGCTTGGTCGGTCCTGGTAAGACAGATACGCAGTATTTT
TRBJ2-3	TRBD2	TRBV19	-	CASQGLAGVDTQYF	TGTGCCAGCCAGGGACTAGCGGGAGTAGATACGCAGTATTTT
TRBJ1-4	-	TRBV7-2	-	CASSLLGVHEKLFF	TGTGCCAGCAGCTTACTAGGGGTTCATGAAAAACTGTTTTTT
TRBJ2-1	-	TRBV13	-	CASSWLGGNEQFF	TGTGCCAGCAGTTGGTTAGGCGGTAATGAGCAGTTCTTC
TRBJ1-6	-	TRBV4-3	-	CASSQDVDINSPLHF	TGCGCCAGCAGCCAAGATGTGGACATCAATTCACCCCTCCACTTT
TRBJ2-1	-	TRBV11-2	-	CASSRPRGRNEQFF	TGTGCCAGCAGCCGCCCACGGGGAAGGAATGAGCAGTTCTTC
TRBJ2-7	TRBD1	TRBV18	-	CASSPPGQGTYEQYF	TGTGCCAGCTCACCACCGGGACAGGGTACCTACGAGCAGTACTTC
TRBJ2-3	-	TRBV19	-	CASSPRVDTQYF	TGTGCCAGTAGTCCCCGAGTGGATACGCAGTATTTT
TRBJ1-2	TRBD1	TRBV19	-	CASSGPGQANYGYTF	TGTGCCAGTAGTGGGCCGGGACAGGCAAACTATGGCTACACCTTC
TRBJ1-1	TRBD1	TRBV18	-	CASSPDRAATEAFF	TGTGCCAGCTCACCAGACAGGGCCGCCACTGAAGCTTTCTTT
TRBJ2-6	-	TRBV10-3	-	CAISERGIGANVLTF	TGTGCCATCAGTGAAAGAGGGATCGGGGCCAACGTCCTGACTTTC
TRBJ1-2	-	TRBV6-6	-	CASTRRDYGYTF	TGTGCCAGCACCCGGCGGGACTATGGCTACACCTTC
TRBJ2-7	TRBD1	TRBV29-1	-	CSARTGGTYEQYF	TGCAGCGCCCGGACAGGGGGCACCTACGAGCAGTACTTC